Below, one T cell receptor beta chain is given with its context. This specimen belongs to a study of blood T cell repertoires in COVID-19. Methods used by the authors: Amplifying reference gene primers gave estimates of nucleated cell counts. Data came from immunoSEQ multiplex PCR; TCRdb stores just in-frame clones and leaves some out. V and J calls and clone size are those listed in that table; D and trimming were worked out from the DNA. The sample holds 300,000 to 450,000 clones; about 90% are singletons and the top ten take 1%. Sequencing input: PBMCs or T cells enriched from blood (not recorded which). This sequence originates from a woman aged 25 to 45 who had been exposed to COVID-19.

CDR3 nucleotide sequence: TGTGCCAGCAGCCTGCCCGGGACACGGGATTCACCCCTCCACTTT. Residues: CASSLPGTRDSPLHF. V and J are TRBV5-6 and TRBJ1-6, with D perhaps TRBD1 (6 bases). Trimming stripped 4 bases from V and 8 bases from J, with 16 bases between. Germline values: CDR1 SGHDT, CDR2 YYEEEE. CDR3 length: 15 amino acids.